There are many counts of the clone carrying this T cell receptor (beta chain). The CDR3 consists of 14 residues. The germline V gene encodes CDR1 SGHRS and CDR2 YFSETQ. Trimming left V 0 bases short and J 2 bases short, with 9 bases between. The data originate from a study of T-cell reconstitution after alpha-beta-depleted transplantation in children. Unique molecular identifiers were used to barcode this TCRbeta library. Via MiXCR, TCRdb re-called the PCR reads, giving one row per CDR3 protein. Here the sample spans approximately 520,000 distinct CDR3 sequences, 11% being singletons. The specimen comprised PBMCs, mostly from graft donor cells, sampled 180 days after TCRalphabeta/CD19-depleted stem cell transplant. The chain employs TRBV5-1 and TRBJ2-7; the D is unclear. This TCR came from a female patient aged 2-10 years who had a stem cell transplant for aplastic anemia, so the T cells may come from the graft donor. The DNA for the CDR3 is TGCGCCAGCAGCTTGGATGGGGAAACCTACGAGCAGTACTTC. The encoded protein is CASSLDGETYEQYF.